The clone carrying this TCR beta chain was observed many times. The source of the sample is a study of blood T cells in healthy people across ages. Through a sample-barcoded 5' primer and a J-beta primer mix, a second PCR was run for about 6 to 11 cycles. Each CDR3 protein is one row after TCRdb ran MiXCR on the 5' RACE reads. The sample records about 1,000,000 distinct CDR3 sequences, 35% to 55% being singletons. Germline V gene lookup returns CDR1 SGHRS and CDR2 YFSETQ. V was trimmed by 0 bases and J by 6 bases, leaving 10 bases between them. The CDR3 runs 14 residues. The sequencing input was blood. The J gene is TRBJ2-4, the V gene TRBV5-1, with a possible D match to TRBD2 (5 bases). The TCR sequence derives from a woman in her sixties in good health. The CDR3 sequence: CASSLGTSSNIQYF. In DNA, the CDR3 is TGCGCCAGCAGCTTGGGCACTAGTTCAAACATTCAGTACTTC.